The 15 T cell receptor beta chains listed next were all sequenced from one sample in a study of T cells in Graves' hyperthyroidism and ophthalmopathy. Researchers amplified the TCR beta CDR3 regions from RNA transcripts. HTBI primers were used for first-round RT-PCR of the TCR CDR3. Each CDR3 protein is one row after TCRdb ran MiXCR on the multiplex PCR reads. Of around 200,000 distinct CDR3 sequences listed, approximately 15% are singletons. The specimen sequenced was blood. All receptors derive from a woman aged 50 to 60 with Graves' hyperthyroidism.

The CDR3 DNA is TGCAGTGCCCAAGGGGATTTTGACACTGAAGCTTTCTTT. It is translated as CSAQGDFDTEAFF. V gene TRBV20-1 combines with J gene TRBJ1-1, with D perhaps matching TRBD1 (5 bases). The CDR3 is 13 residues long. The V end lost 6 bases, the J end lost 3 bases, and 14 bases lay between the germline ends. CDR1 and CDR2 from the germline V gene are DFQATT and SNEGSKA (reference sequence).

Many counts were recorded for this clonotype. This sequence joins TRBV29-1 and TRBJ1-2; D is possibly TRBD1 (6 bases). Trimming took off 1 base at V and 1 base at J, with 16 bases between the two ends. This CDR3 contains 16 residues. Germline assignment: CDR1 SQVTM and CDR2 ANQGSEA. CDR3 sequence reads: CSVEGAGEFDNYGYTF. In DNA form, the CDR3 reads TGCAGCGTTGAAGGGGCAGGGGAGTTCGATAACTATGGCTACACCTTC.

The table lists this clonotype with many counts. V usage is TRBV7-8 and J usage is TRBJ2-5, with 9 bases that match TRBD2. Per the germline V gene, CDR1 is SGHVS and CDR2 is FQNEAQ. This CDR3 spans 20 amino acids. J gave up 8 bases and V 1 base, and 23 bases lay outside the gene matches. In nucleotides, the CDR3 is TGTGCCAGCAGCTTAGTACCACTCGGGTTGAGCGGGGGGCCCGAATGTACCCAGTACTTC. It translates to CASSLVPLGLSGGPECTQYF. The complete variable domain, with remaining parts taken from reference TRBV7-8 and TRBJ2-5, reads GAGVSQSPRYKVAKRGQDVALRCDPISGHVSLFWYQQALGQGPEFLTYFQNEAQLDKSGLPSDRFFAERPEGSVSTLKIQRTQQEDSAVYLCASSLVPLGLSGGPECTQYFGPGTRLLVL.

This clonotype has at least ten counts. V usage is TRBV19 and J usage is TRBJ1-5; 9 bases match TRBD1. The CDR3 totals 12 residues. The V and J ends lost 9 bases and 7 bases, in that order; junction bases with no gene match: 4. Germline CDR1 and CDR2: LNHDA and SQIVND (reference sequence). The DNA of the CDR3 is TGTGCCAGCACAGGGGGCTCACAGCCCCAGCATTTT. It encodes CASTGGSQPQHF. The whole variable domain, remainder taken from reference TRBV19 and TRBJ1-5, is DGGITQSPKYLFRKEGQNVTLSCEQNLNHDAMYWYRQDPGQGLRLIYYSQIVNDFQKGDIAEGYSVSREKKESFPLTVTSAQKNPTAFYLCASTGGSQPQHFGDGTRLSIL.

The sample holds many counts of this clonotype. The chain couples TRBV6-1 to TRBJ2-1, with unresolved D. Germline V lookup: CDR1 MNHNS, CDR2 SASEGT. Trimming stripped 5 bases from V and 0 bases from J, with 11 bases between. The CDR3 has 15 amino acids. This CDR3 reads CASSYWASSYNEQFF. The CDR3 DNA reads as TGTGCCAGCAGTTATTGGGCGAGCTCCTACAATGAGCAGTTCTTC.

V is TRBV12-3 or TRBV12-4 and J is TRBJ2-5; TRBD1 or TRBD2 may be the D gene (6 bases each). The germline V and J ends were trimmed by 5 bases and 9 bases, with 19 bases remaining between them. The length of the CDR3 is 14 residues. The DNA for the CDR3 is TGTGCCAGCAGTCTAGGAGGGGTGGGGGCGGCCCAGTACTTC. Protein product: CASSLGGVGAAQYF.

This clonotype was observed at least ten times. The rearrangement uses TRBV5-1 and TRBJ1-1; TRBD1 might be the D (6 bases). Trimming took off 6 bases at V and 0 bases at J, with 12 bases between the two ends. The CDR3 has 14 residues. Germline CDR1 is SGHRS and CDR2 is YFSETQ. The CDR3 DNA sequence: TGCGCCAGCACCACTGAGGGGGTGAACACTGAAGCTTTCTTT. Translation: CASTTEGVNTEAFF.

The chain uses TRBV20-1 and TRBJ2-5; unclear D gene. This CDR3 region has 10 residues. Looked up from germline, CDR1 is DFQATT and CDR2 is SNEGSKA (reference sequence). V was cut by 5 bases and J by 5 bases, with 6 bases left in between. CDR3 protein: CSAQRETQYF. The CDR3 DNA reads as TGCAGTGCTCAGAGGGAGACCCAGTACTTC.

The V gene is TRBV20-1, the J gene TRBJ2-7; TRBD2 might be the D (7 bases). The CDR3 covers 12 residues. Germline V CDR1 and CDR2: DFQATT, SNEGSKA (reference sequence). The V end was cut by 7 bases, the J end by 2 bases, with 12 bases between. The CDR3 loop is CSVRGGTYEQYF. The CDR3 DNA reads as TGCAGTGTAAGGGGGGGGACCTACGAGCAGTACTTC.

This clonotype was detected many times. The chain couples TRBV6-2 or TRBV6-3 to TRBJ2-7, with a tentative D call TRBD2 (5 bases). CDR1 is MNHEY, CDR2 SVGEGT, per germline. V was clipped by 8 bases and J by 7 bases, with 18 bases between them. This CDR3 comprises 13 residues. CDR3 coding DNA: TGTGCCAGCTCTGCTTCGACTACGGGTGAGCAGTACTTC. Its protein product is CASSASTTGEQYF.

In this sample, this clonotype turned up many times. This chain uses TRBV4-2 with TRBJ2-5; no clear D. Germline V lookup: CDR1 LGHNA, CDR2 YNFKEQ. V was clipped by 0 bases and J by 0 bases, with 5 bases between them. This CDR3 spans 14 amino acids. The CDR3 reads CASSQDVYQETQYF. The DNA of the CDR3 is TGTGCCAGCAGCCAAGACGTCTACCAAGAGACCCAGTACTTC.

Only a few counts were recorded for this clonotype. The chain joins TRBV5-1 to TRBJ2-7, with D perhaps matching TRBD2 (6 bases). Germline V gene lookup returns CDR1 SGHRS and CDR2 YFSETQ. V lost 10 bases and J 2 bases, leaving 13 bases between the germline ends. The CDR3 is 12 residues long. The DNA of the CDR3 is TGCGCCGGCGGGACTGGGACCTACGAGCAGTACTTC. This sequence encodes CAGGTGTYEQYF.

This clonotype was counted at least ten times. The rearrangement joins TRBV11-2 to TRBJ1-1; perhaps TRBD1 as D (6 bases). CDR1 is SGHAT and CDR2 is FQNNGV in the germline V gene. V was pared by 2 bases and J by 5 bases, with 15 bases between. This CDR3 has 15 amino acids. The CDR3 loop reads CASSLQGGGRTEAFF. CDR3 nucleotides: TGTGCCAGCAGCTTACAGGGAGGGGGGCGAACTGAAGCTTTCTTT.

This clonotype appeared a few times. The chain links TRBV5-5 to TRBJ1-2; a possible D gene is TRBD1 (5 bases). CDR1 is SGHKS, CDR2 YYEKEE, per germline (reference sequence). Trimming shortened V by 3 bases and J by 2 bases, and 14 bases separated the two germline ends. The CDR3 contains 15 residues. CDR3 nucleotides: TGTGCCAGCAGCTACTCACTCGACAGAAACTATGGCTACACCTTC. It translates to CASSYSLDRNYGYTF.

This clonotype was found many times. The CDR3 reads CASSQGRGYTF. The CDR3 region has the DNA TGTGCCAGCAGCCAAGGTCGTGGCTACACCTTC. The rearrangement links TRBV14 to TRBJ1-2; D is ambiguous. This CDR3 has 11 amino acids. The V gene lost 1 base and the J gene lost 7 bases, with 4 bases spanning the gap. Germline V lookup: CDR1 SGHDN, CDR2 FVKESK. The full variable domain, completed using reference TRBV14 and TRBJ1-2, is EAGVTQFPSHSVIEKGQTVTLRCDPISGHDNLYWYRRVMGKEIKFLLHFVKESKQDESGMPNNRFLAERTGGTYSTLKVQPAELEDSGVYFCASSQGRGYTFGSGTRLTVV.